A few counts support the clone carrying this T cell receptor beta chain. The data derive from a study of T cells in Graves' hyperthyroidism and ophthalmopathy. The CDR3 runs to 14 residues. The germline V gene has CDR1 GTSNPN and CDR2 SVGIG (reference sequence). V lost 0 bases to trimming and J lost 0 bases, with 8 bases between them. Fresh peripheral blood, around 9.3 ml of it, supplied the PBMCs. TCR beta CDR3 regions were amplified from RNA. With the HTBI primer set, the TCR CDR3 went through a first round of RT-PCR. TCRdb re-called the multiplex PCR reads through MiXCR, storing one row per CDR3 protein. The sample lists about half a million distinct CDR3 sequences, nearly 20% occurring once.

The TCR sequence derives from a man between 40 and 49 years old with Graves' ophthalmopathy. Sequenced material: blood. This sequence joins TRBV30 and TRBJ1-1; no reliable D call. The CDR3 DNA sequence: TGTGCCTGGAGTGTAAGGACGGTGAACACTGAAGCTTTCTTT. It encodes CAWSVRTVNTEAFF.